This passage covers 17 T cell receptor beta chains from one sample sequenced in a study of CD8 T cells in ankylosing spondylitis (dated by TCRdb to 2016 to 2017). Library preparation employed 5' RACE. Sequencing instrument: Illumina HiSeq 2500. TCRdb reworked the public reads: Q25 trimming with fastp, MiXCR clone assembly, productive beta chains retained. Rows merge per CDR3 protein into single entries with the most common DNA and genes. The sample data list roughly 230,000 distinct CDR3 sequences, and more than 15% of these were observed just once. The ten most abundant clones make up approximately 33% of the sample. The specimen was blood, either unsorted or a sorted T cell fraction (not recorded which). Receptor source: a male donor with ankylosing spondylitis or in good health (not recorded which).

This clonotype was counted ten times or more. V is TRBV28 and J is TRBJ2-7; the match to TRBD1 covers 8 bases. The CDR3 covers 14 residues. Germline CDR1 reads MDHEN; CDR2 reads SYDVKM. V was clipped by 3 bases and J by 5 bases; unmatched bases: 6. DNA for the CDR3: TGTGCCAGCAGTTTGTGGCAGGGGGCCAACGAGCAGTACTTC. It yields the protein CASSLWQGANEQYF.

This clonotype was observed a few times. This rearrangement joins TRBV29-1 to TRBJ2-2; D possibly uses TRBD1 or TRBD2 (5 bases each). Germline values: CDR1 SQVTM, CDR2 ANQGSEA. V lost 1 base, J lost 2 bases, and 8 bases lay in between. The CDR3 is 14 residues long. CDR3 coding DNA: TGCAGCGTTGAAGTGGGGGATAACACCGGGGAGCTGTTTTTT. Translating gives CSVEVGDNTGELFF.

This clonotype was counted a few times. The chain employs TRBV11-2 and TRBJ2-5, with D perhaps TRBD2 (6 bases). Germline CDR1 SGHAT, CDR2 FQNNGV. This CDR3 contains 17 residues. V dropped 4 bases and J dropped 4 bases, with 22 bases sitting between them. CDR3: CASSSDPRESKLETQYF. CDR3 bases: TGTGCCAGCAGCTCAGATCCCCGGGAGTCCAAACTAGAGACCCAGTACTTC.

This clonotype appeared a few times. This sequence joins TRBV27 and TRBJ2-3; 8 nucleotides agree with TRBD2. Trimming cost V 7 bases and J 0 bases; bases outside gene matches: 3. The CDR3 spans 14 residues. CDR1 is MNHEY, CDR2 SMNVEV, per germline (reference sequence). The CDR3 protein is CASKASGSTDTQYF. CDR3 nucleotides: TGTGCCAGCAAGGCTAGCGGGAGCACAGATACGCAGTATTTT.

The J gene is TRBJ2-3, the V gene TRBV4-1, with 7 bases that match TRBD1. CDR1 is MGHRA and CDR2 is YSYEKL in the germline V gene. The CDR3 runs to 16 residues. Trimming at V came to 5 bases and at J to 1 base, leaving 9 bases not matched to a gene. The CDR3 DNA follows: TGCGCCAGCAGCTGGGAACCGGGACAGTGCACAGATACGCAGTATTTT. It is translated as CASSWEPGQCTDTQYF.

This clonotype was counted at least ten times. This chain uses TRBV11-2 with TRBJ2-2, with D unresolved. The germline V gene has CDR1 SGHAT and CDR2 FQNNGV. V lost 5 bases to trimming and J lost 4 bases, with 8 bases between them. This CDR3 contains 13 residues. The CDR3 reads CASSIHSTGELFF. CDR3 DNA: TGTGCCAGCAGCATACATTCCACCGGGGAGCTGTTTTTT. The variable domain in full, with the rest retrieved from reference TRBV11-2 and TRBJ2-2, is EAGVAQSPRYKIIEKRQSVAFWCNPISGHATLYWYQQILGQGPKLLIQFQNNGVVDDSQLPKDRFSAERLKGVDSTLKIQPAKLEDSAVYLCASSIHSTGELFFGEGSRLTVL.

The table lists this clonotype with a few counts. This chain uses TRBV4-1 with TRBJ2-2, with D perhaps TRBD2 (6 bases). Trimming pared 1 base from V and 4 bases from J, leaving 10 bases between. CDR1 is MGHRA, CDR2 YSYEKL, per germline. CDR3 size: 15 residues. The DNA of the CDR3 is TGCGCCAGCAGCCAAGCTAGCGCGGCCACCGGGGAGCTGTTTTTT. As protein: CASSQASAATGELFF.

V and J are TRBV29-1 and TRBJ2-5; 12 positions agree with TRBD2. This CDR3 spans 16 amino acids. The germline gives CDR1 SQVTM, CDR2 ANQGSEA. With 2 bases clipped from V and 4 bases from J, the junction kept 8 bases outside the gene matches. DNA of the CDR3: TGCAGCGTTGAACGGGGACTAGCGGGCGAAGGAGAGACCCAGTACTTC. This gives the protein CSVERGLAGEGETQYF.

V gene TRBV7-3 combines with J gene TRBJ2-1; tentative D call: TRBD2 (5 bases). CDR1 is SGHTA and CDR2 is FQGTGA in the germline V gene. V was clipped by 2 bases and J by 10 bases, with 12 bases between them. This CDR3 is built from 13 residues. Here the CDR3 DNA reads TGTGCCAGCAGCTTACACCCAACGGGGGAGCAGTTCTTC. It translates to CASSLHPTGEQFF.

This clonotype was seen more than once but under ten times. The chain employs TRBV20-1 and TRBJ2-5, with TRBD2 matching over 14 bases. Germline-derived CDR1 and CDR2 are DFQATT and SNEGSKA (reference sequence). Trimming removed 3 bases from V and 3 bases from J; junction bases left unmatched: 3. The CDR3 sequence is 15 residues long. DNA of the CDR3: TGCAGTGCTAGGCCGGGACTAGCGGGGGAAGAGACCCAGTACTTC. Protein: CSARPGLAGEETQYF.

The chain is built from TRBV10-3 and TRBJ2-1; TRBD2 matches 11 bases. The junction had 8 bases not matched to a gene; V was cut back by 5 bases and J by 8 bases. Germline loops: CDR1 ENHRY, CDR2 SYGVKD. CDR3 length: 15 residues. For the CDR3, the DNA is TGTGCCATCAGTCAGACTAGCGGGATAACGGATGAGCAGTTCTTC. This translates into CAISQTSGITDEQFF.

The chain recombines TRBV20-1 with TRBJ2-2; 7 bases match TRBD2. Germline assignment: CDR1 DFQATT and CDR2 SNEGSKA (reference sequence). J lost 3 bases, V lost 6 bases, and 10 bases had no gene match. This CDR3 comprises 15 residues. CDR3 loop: CSATERGRYTGELFF. The DNA of the CDR3 is TGCAGTGCCACCGAGCGGGGTCGGTACACCGGGGAGCTGTTTTTT.

This clonotype occurred many times. CDR3 sequence reads: CASSQDRSHISTDTQYF. CDR3 nucleotide sequence: TGCGCCAGCAGCCAAGATCGTAGTCATATCTCCACAGATACGCAGTATTTT. This rearrangement joins TRBV4-3 to TRBJ2-3; D unclear. Trimming pared 0 bases from V and 2 bases from J, leaving 15 bases between. The CDR3 has 17 amino acids. The germline gives CDR1 LGHNA, CDR2 YSLEER.

The chain links TRBV15 to TRBJ1-5; unclear D gene. The CDR3 runs to 16 residues. The V and J ends lost 5 bases and 3 bases respectively, with 17 bases between them. Germline lookup yields CDR1 LNHNV and CDR2 YYDKDF (reference sequence). CDR3 nucleotides: TGTGCCACCAGCTACCGCTCCCAGGAGATCAATCAGCCCCAGCATTTT. Protein: CATSYRSQEINQPQHF.

The CDR3 sequence: CASSYGQGRETQYF. The CDR3 DNA reads TGTGCCAGCAGCTACGGACAGGGGCGGGAGACCCAGTACTTC. The rearrangement joins TRBV7-2 to TRBJ2-5; 9 nucleotides match TRBD1. With 4 bases clipped from V and 5 bases from J, the junction kept 5 bases outside the gene matches. The germline V gene encodes CDR1 SGHTA and CDR2 FQGNSA. The CDR3 runs 14 residues.

The sample holds a few counts of this clonotype. V is TRBV24-1 and J is TRBJ2-1, with 8 bases matching TRBD2. Losses at the gene ends were 4 bases for V and 2 bases for J; bases not matched to a gene: 21. CDR1 and CDR2 (germline): KGHDR, SFDVKD. The CDR3 sequence is 21 residues long. The CDR3 region has the DNA TGTGCCACCAGTGAACCCCCTATCGGGTATTGGAGCGGGAGCCCCTACAATGAGCAGTTCTTC. Translating gives CATSEPPIGYWSGSPYNEQFF.

This clonotype has only a few counts. The gene calls are TRBV6-5 and TRBJ2-1, with D possibly matching TRBD2 (5 bases). The CDR3 covers 18 residues. V was clipped by 1 base and J by 2 bases, with 18 bases between them. Per the germline V gene, CDR1 is MNHEY and CDR2 is SVGAGI. CDR3 amino acids: CASSYFLSEEAPYNEQFF. The DNA of the CDR3 is TGTGCCAGCAGTTACTTTTTATCGGAGGAGGCCCCCTACAATGAGCAGTTCTTC.